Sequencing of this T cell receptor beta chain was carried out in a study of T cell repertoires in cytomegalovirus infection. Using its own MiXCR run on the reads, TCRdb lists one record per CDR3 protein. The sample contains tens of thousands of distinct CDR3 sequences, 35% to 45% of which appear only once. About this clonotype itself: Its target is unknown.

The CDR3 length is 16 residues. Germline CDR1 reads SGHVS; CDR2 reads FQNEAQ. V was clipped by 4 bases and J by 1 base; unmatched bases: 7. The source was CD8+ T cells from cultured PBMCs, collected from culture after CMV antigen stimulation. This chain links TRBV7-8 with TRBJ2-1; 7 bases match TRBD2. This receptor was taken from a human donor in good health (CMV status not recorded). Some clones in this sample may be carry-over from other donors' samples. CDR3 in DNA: TGTGCCAGCAGCTCCTCGTCGCGGGGGTCCTACAATGAGCAGTTCTTC. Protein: CASSSSSRGSYNEQFF. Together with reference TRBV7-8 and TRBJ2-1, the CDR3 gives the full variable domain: GAGVSQSPRYKVAKRGQDVALRCDPISGHVSLFWYQQALGQGPEFLTYFQNEAQLDKSGLPSDRFFAERPEGSVSTLKIQRTQQEDSAVYLCASSSSSRGSYNEQFFGPGTRLTVL.